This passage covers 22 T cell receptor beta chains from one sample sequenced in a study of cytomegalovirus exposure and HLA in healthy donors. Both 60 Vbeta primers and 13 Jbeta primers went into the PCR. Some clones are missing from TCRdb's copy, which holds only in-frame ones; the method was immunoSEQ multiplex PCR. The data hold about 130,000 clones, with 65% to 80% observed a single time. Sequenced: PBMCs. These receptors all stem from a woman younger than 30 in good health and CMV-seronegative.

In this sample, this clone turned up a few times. CDR3 nucleotide sequence: TGTGCCAGCAGTTATGATCCGGGTGAAGCTTTCTTT. It codes for CASSYDPGEAFF. The chain employs TRBV6-6 and TRBJ1-1; D unresolved. Germline V gene lookup returns CDR1 MNHNY and CDR2 SVGAGI (reference sequence). Trimming stripped 3 bases from V and 7 bases from J, with 9 bases between. The CDR3 covers 12 residues.

The CDR3 sequence is CASSYSRTQETQYF. The CDR3 DNA sequence: TGTGCCAGCAGTTACTCGAGAACTCAAGAGACCCAGTACTTC. The chain employs TRBV6-5 and TRBJ2-5, with D uncertain. CDR3 length equals 14 residues. Germline V CDR1 and CDR2: MNHEY, SVGAGI. The V end was cut by 0 bases, the J end by 2 bases, with 7 bases between.

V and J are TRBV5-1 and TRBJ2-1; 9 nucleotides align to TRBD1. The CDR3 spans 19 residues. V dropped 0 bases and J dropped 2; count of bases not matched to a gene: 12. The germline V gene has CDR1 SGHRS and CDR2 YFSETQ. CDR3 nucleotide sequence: TGCGCCAGCAGCTTGGCATCGGGCAGTACAGGGGGCGCCTACAATGAGCAGTTCTTC. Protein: CASSLASGSTGGAYNEQFF. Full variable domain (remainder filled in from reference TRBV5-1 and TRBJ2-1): KAGVTQTPRYLIKTRGQQVTLSCSPISGHRSVSWYQQTPGQGLQFLFEYFSETQRNKGNFPGRFSGRQFSNSRSEMNVSTLELGDSALYLCASSLASGSTGGAYNEQFFGPGTRLTVL.

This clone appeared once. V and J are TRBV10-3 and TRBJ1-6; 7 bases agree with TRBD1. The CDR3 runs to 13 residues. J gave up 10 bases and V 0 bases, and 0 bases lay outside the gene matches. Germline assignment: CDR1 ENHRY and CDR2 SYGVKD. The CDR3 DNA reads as TGTGCCATCAGTGAGTCGACAGGGTCACCCCTCCACTTT. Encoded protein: CAISESTGSPLHF.

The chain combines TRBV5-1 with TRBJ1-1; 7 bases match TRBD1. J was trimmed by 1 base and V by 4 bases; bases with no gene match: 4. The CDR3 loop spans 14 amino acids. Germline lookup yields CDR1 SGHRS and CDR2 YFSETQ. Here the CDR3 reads CASSMGQTNTEAFF. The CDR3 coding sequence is TGCGCCAGCAGCATGGGACAGACGAACACTGAAGCTTTCTTT.

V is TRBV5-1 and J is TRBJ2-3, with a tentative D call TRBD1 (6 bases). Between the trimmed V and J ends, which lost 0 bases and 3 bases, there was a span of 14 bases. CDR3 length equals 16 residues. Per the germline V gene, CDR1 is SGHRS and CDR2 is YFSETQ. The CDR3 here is CASSLAVPQGTDTQYF. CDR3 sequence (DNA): TGCGCCAGCAGCTTGGCCGTCCCCCAGGGGACAGATACGCAGTATTTT.

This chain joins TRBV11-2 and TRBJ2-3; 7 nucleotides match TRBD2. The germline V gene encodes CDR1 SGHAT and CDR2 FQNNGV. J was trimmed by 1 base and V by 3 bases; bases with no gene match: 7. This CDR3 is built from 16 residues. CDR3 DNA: TGTGCCAGCAGCTTCCGAGGCACTAGCGGCACAGATACGCAGTATTTT. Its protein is CASSFRGTSGTDTQYF. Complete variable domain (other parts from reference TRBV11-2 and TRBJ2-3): EAGVAQSPRYKIIEKRQSVAFWCNPISGHATLYWYQQILGQGPKLLIQFQNNGVVDDSQLPKDRFSAERLKGVDSTLKIQPAKLEDSAVYLCASSFRGTSGTDTQYFGPGTRLTVL.

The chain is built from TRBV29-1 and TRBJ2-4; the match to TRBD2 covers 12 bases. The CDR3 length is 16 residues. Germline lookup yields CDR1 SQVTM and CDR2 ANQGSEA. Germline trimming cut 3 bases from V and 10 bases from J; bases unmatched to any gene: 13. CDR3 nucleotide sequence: TGCAGCGTTGAGACTAGCGGGAGTGCGGGGGACGGAATTCAGTACTTC. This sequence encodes CSVETSGSAGDGIQYF.

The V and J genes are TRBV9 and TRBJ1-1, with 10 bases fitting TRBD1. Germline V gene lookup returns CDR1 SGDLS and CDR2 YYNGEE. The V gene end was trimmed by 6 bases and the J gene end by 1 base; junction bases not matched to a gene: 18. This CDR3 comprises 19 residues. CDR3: CASILPPGDRGRSNTEAFF. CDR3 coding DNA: TGTGCCAGCATACTACCACCAGGGGACAGGGGTCGCTCGAACACTGAAGCTTTCTTT.

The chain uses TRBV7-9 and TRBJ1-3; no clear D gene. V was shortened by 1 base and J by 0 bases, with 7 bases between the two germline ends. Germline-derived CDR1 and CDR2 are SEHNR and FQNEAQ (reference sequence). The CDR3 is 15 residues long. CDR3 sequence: CASSLVVSSGNTIYF. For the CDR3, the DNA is TGTGCCAGCAGCTTAGTTGTCAGCTCTGGAAACACCATATATTTT.

In DNA form, the CDR3 reads TGTGCCTGGAGACAGGTCGCTGGAAACACCATATATTTT. Translating gives CAWRQVAGNTIYF. The chain links TRBV30 to TRBJ1-3, with D possibly TRBD1 on 5 matching bases. V was shortened by 3 bases and J by 2 bases, with 8 bases between the two germline ends. The CDR3 is made up of 13 amino acids. The germline V gene has CDR1 GTSNPN and CDR2 SVGIG (reference sequence).

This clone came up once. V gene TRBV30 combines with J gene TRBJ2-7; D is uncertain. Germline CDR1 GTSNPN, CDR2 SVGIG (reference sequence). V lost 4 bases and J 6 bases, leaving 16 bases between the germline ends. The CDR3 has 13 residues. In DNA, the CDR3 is TGTGCCTGGAAATGGAACAGCCTCGCCGAGCAGTACTTC. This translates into CAWKWNSLAEQYF.

CDR3 bases: TGTGCCAGCAGCTTATCAGGACAGGGCCTACATGGAAACACCATATATTTT. Protein: CASSLSGQGLHGNTIYF. J is TRBJ1-3 and V is TRBV7-9, with TRBD1 matching over 8 bases. Germline CDR1 SEHNR, CDR2 FQNEAQ (reference sequence). Unmatched junction bases numbered 9, after V lost 2 bases and J lost 3 bases. The CDR3 runs 17 residues.

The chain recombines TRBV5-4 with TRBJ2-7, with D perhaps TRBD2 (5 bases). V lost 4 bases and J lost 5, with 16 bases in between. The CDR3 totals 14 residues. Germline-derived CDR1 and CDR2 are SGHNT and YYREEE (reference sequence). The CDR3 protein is CASSLPGSYHEQYF. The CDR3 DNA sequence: TGTGCCAGCAGCCTTCCGGGATCCTACCACGAGCAGTACTTC.

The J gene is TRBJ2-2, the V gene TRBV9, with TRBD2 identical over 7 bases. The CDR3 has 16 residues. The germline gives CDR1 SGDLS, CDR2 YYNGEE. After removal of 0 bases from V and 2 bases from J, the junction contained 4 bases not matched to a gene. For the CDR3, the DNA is TGTGCCAGCAGCGTAGCCGGGGGGATCAACACCGGGGAGCTGTTTTTT. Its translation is CASSVAGGINTGELFF.

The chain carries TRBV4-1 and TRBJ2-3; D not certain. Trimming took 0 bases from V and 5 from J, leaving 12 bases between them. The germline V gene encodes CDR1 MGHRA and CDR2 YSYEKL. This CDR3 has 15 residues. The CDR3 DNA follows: TGCGCCAGCAGCCAAGATCTTGGTAGCCGAGATACGCAGTATTTT. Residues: CASSQDLGSRDTQYF.

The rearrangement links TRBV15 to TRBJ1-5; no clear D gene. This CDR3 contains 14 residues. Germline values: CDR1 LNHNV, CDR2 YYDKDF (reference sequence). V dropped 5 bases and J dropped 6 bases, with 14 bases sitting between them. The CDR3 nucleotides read TGTGCCACCAGCGGCAAGGAGGGCGGTCAGCCCCAGCATTTT. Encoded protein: CATSGKEGGQPQHF.

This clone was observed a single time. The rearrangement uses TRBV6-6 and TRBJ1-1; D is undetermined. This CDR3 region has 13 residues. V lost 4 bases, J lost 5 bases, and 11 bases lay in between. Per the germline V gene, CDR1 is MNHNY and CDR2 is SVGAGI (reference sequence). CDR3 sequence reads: CASSLTGGTEAFF. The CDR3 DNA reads TGTGCCAGCAGTTTAACCGGAGGGACTGAAGCTTTCTTT.

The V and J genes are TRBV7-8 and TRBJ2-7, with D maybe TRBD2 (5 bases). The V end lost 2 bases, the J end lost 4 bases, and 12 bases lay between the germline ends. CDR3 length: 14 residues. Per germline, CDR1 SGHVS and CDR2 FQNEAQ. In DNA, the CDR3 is TGTGCCAGCAGCTTAAGGCTAGCTTCTTACGAGCAGTACTTC. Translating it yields CASSLRLASYEQYF.

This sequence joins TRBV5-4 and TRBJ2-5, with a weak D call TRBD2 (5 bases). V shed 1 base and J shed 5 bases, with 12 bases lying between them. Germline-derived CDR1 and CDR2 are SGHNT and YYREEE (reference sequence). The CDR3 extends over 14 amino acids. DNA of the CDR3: TGTGCCAGCAGCTTGACGGGATTTGGGGAGACCCAGTACTTC. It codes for CASSLTGFGETQYF.

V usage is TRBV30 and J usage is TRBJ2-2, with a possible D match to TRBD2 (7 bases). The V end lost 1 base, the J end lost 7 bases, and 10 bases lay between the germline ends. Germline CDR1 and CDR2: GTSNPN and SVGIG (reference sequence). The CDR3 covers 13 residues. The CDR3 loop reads CAWSAGGRGELFF. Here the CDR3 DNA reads TGTGCCTGGAGTGCCGGGGGGCGCGGGGAGCTGTTTTTT.

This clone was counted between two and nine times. CDR3 nucleotides: TGTGCCAGCAGCTTGGCGACAGGGGAGGCTTTCTTT. Protein: CASSLATGEAFF. The chain employs TRBV5-6 and TRBJ1-1, with 8 nucleotides matching TRBD1. The CDR3 extends over 12 amino acids. From germline, CDR1 is SGHDT and CDR2 YYEEEE. The V and J ends lost 0 bases and 11 bases, in that order; junction bases with no gene match: 3.